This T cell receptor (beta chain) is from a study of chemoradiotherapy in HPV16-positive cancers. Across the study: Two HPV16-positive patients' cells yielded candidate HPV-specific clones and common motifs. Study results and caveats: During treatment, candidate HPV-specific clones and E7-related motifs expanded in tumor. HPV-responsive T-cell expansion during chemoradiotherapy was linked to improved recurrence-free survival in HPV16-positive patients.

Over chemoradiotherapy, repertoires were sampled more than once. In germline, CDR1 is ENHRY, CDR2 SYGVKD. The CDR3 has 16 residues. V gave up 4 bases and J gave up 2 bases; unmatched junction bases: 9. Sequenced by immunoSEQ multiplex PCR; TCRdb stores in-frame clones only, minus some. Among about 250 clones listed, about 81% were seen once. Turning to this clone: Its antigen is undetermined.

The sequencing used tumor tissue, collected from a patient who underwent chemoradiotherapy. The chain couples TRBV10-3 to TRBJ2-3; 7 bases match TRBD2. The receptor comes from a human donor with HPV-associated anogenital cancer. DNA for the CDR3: TGTGCCATCAGTGGGATGAACGGGGGGTTCACAGATACGCAGTATTTT. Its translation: CAISGMNGGFTDTQYF.